This passage covers 22 T cell receptor beta chains from one sample sequenced in a study of OX40 agonist ivuxolimab in advanced cancers. The table came from immunoSEQ multiplex PCR; TCRdb's copy has only in-frame clones and leaves some out. The sample records tens of thousands of clones, 82% being singletons. Material: CD4+ or CD8+ T cells sorted from blood, obtained in a trial of the OX40 agonist ivuxolimab. The receptors originated from an adult with an advanced solid tumor such as melanoma, head and neck, liver or kidney cancer.

J is TRBJ1-3 and V is TRBV6-1, with D perhaps matching TRBD1 (6 bases). Germline CDR1 and CDR2: MNHNS and SASEGT. V lost 10 bases to trimming and J lost 0 bases, with 10 bases between them. The CDR3 spans 13 residues. The CDR3 sequence is CANRDNSGNTIYF. CDR3 nucleotide sequence: TGTGCCAACCGGGACAACTCTGGAAACACCATATATTTT.

The chain links TRBV28 to TRBJ1-2, with D uncertain. The CDR3 length is 13 residues. Germline V gene sequence: CDR1 MDHEN, CDR2 SYDVKM. The ends were cut back, 7 bases at V and 6 bases at J, with 15 bases in the middle. The CDR3 spells CASTRASVDGYTF. The CDR3 region has the DNA TGTGCCAGCACCCGGGCGAGTGTGGATGGCTACACCTTC.

This clone appeared once. The chain joins TRBV10-3 to TRBJ1-2; D may be TRBD1 (6 bases). The V end was cut by 3 bases, the J end by 7 bases, with 9 bases between. From germline, CDR1 is ENHRY and CDR2 SYGVKD. This CDR3 contains 12 residues. The CDR3 loop is CAISEGGLGYTF. CDR3 bases: TGTGCCATCAGTGAAGGGGGGCTTGGCTACACCTTC.

The chain has TRBV10-3 and TRBJ2-5; 9 nucleotides line up with TRBD1. V lost 5 bases, J lost 4 bases, and 5 bases stayed unmatched. Germline assignment: CDR1 ENHRY and CDR2 SYGVKD. This CDR3 has 14 amino acids. Written as DNA, the CDR3 is TGTGCCATCAGTCAGACAGGGGGGAGAGAGACCCAGTACTTC. This gives the protein CAISQTGGRETQYF.

The rearrangement links TRBV7-6 to TRBJ2-3; 9 bases fit TRBD1. The CDR3 is made up of 14 amino acids. V dropped 4 bases and J dropped 1; count of bases not matched to a gene: 0. CDR1 and CDR2 from the germline V gene are SGHVS and FNYEAQ. The CDR3 reads CASSWDRGTDTQYF. As DNA, the CDR3 is TGTGCCAGCAGCTGGGACAGGGGCACAGATACGCAGTATTTT.

The V call is TRBV5-5, the J call TRBJ1-1, with D possibly matching TRBD1 (5 bases). The CDR3 is 17 amino acids. Trimming cost V 0 bases and J 4 bases, with 19 bases left between them. Looked up from germline, CDR1 is SGHKS and CDR2 is YYEKEE (reference sequence). The CDR3 nucleotides read TGTGCCAGCAGCTTGGGCCCTCGCGGGGGGGAGGGCACTGAAGCTTTCTTT. This sequence encodes CASSLGPRGGEGTEAFF.

The CDR3 region is CASSLAGSSIRGNEQFF. CDR3 sequence (DNA): TGCGCCAGCAGCTTGGCTGGGAGTTCTATTCGGGGCAATGAGCAGTTCTTC. V is TRBV5-1 and J is TRBJ2-1; TRBD2 is a possible D gene (5 bases). Trimming stripped 0 bases from V and 6 bases from J, with 19 bases between. The CDR3 extends over 17 amino acids. CDR1 and CDR2 (germline): SGHRS, YFSETQ.

The genes are TRBV5-1 and TRBJ2-3, with 8 bases that match TRBD1. Trimming cost V 4 bases and J 0 bases; bases outside gene matches: 7. Looked up from germline, CDR1 is SGHRS and CDR2 is YFSETQ. CDR3 length equals 16 residues. CDR3 sequence (DNA): TGCGCCAGCAGCCATGACAGGGGATCTAGCACAGATACGCAGTATTTT. This codes for CASSHDRGSSTDTQYF. Full variable domain (missing parts from reference TRBV5-1 and TRBJ2-3): KAGVTQTPRYLIKTRGQQVTLSCSPISGHRSVSWYQQTPGQGLQFLFEYFSETQRNKGNFPGRFSGRQFSNSRSEMNVSTLELGDSALYLCASSHDRGSSTDTQYFGPGTRLTVL.

This chain uses TRBV20-1 with TRBJ1-2; D gene unclear. Per the germline V gene, CDR1 is DFQATT and CDR2 is SNEGSKA (reference sequence). This CDR3 region has 11 residues. V lost 0 bases to trimming and J lost 4 bases, with 3 bases between them. CDR3 amino acids: CSAREGYGYTF. The CDR3 nucleotides read TGCAGTGCTAGAGAGGGCTATGGCTACACCTTC.

The chain recombines TRBV5-1 with TRBJ2-7; D perhaps matches TRBD2 (5 bases). From germline, CDR1 is SGHRS and CDR2 YFSETQ. The CDR3 consists of 14 residues. Trimming left V 0 bases short and J 3 bases short, with 10 bases between. Written as DNA, the CDR3 is TGCGCCAGCAGCTTGGGCCCGGGGAGCTACGAGCAGTACTTC. It translates to CASSLGPGSYEQYF.

This clone came up once. J is TRBJ2-7 and V is TRBV11-2; D might be TRBD1 or TRBD2, each matching 5 bases. The CDR3 sequence is 13 residues long. The germline CDR1 and CDR2 sequences are SGHAT and FQNNGV. V was shortened by 3 bases and J by 6 bases, with 12 bases between the two germline ends. The CDR3 sequence: CASSFEGRGEQYF. Written as DNA, the CDR3 is TGTGCCAGCAGCTTCGAGGGACGAGGCGAGCAGTACTTC.

This clone has a single count. CDR3 amino acids: CASGSTEYYGYTF. The CDR3 DNA sequence: TGTGCTAGTGGATCGACAGAATACTATGGCTACACCTTC. The rearrangement uses TRBV12-5 and TRBJ1-2; weak D call: TRBD1 (5 bases). This CDR3 spans 13 amino acids. Germline V gene data show CDR1 as LGHNT and CDR2 as FRNRAP. V was clipped by 6 bases and J by 3 bases, with 11 bases between them.

This sequence joins TRBV7-9 and TRBJ1-6; 8 bases match TRBD1. The V and J ends lost 0 bases and 8 bases, in that order; junction bases with no gene match: 3. Germline values: CDR1 SEHNR, CDR2 FQNEAQ (reference sequence). The CDR3 length is 15 residues. The CDR3 DNA reads as TGTGCCAGCAGCTTAGCCTGGACAGGGCATTCACCCCTCCACTTT. As protein: CASSLAWTGHSPLHF.

CDR3 in amino acids: CASSSVLEQFF. In DNA form, the CDR3 reads TGTGCCAGCAGCTCGGTCCTAGAGCAGTTCTTC. The chain couples TRBV5-6 to TRBJ2-1, with D unresolved. Between the trimmed V and J ends, which lost 3 bases and 10 bases, there was a span of 8 bases. Germline V gene data show CDR1 as SGHDT and CDR2 as YYEEEE. The CDR3 has 11 amino acids.

The J gene is TRBJ1-3, the V gene TRBV9, with D maybe TRBD1 (5 bases). The germline V gene encodes CDR1 SGDLS and CDR2 YYNGEE. The V end was cut by 3 bases, the J end by 0 bases, with 10 bases between. There are 15 residues in the CDR3. CDR3 region: CASSDRQFSGNTIYF. Written as DNA, the CDR3 is TGTGCCAGCAGCGATAGACAGTTCTCTGGAAACACCATATATTTT.

The chain employs TRBV4-1 and TRBJ1-4; D ambiguous. This CDR3 has 16 amino acids. V shed 3 bases and J shed 5 bases, with 16 bases lying between them. Germline lookup yields CDR1 MGHRA and CDR2 YSYEKL. The CDR3 loop reads CASSHGAGLMNEKLFF. The CDR3 coding sequence is TGCGCCAGCAGCCATGGAGCCGGGCTCATGAATGAAAAACTGTTTTTT.

The rearrangement joins TRBV19 to TRBJ2-1; TRBD2 agrees at 9 bases. Germline CDR1 reads LNHDA; CDR2 reads SQIVND (reference sequence). V dropped 3 bases and J dropped 10; count of bases not matched to a gene: 10. The CDR3 sequence is 15 residues long. The CDR3 region is CASSIVGGGADEQFF. The CDR3, as DNA: TGTGCCAGTAGTATTGTCGGCGGGGGGGCCGACGAGCAGTTCTTC.

V and J are TRBV6-5 and TRBJ2-2, with TRBD1 identical over 11 bases. V shed 1 base and J 8 bases; nucleotides not matched to a gene: 6. The CDR3 totals 16 residues. Germline V gene sequence: CDR1 MNHEY, CDR2 SVGAGI. The CDR3 reads CASSYYGTGGGGELFF. The CDR3 DNA reads as TGTGCCAGCAGTTACTATGGGACAGGGGGTGGTGGGGAGCTGTTTTTT.

J is TRBJ2-4 and V is TRBV7-2, with 7 bases that match TRBD2. The CDR3 runs 15 residues. The germline CDR1 and CDR2 sequences are SGHTA and FQGNSA. The trim removed 7 bases at V and 2 bases at J, leaving 8 bases unmatched. CDR3 protein: CASKAGSATKNIQYF. CDR3 nucleotide sequence: TGTGCCAGCAAAGCGGGGTCGGCAACCAAAAACATTCAGTACTTC.

The chain combines TRBV25-1 with TRBJ1-1, with 7 nucleotides matching TRBD1. The CDR3 length is 12 residues. The trim removed 3 bases at V and 9 bases at J, leaving 4 bases unmatched. Germline CDR1 reads MGHDK; CDR2 reads SYGVNS. CDR3 amino acids: CASSDRQGKAFF. CDR3 bases: TGTGCCAGCAGTGATCGACAGGGCAAAGCTTTCTTT.

V gene TRBV29-1 combines with J gene TRBJ1-2, with TRBD1 matching over 8 bases. The CDR3 covers 11 residues. Germline values: CDR1 SQVTM, CDR2 ANQGSEA. Germline trimming cut 6 bases from V and 7 bases from J; bases unmatched to any gene: 4. The CDR3 protein is CSVGQDAGYTF. In DNA form, the CDR3 reads TGCAGCGTGGGACAGGACGCTGGCTACACCTTC.

The V call is TRBV7-2, the J call TRBJ2-2, with 9 bases identical to TRBD1. CDR3 length: 14 amino acids. The trim removed 7 bases at V and 8 bases at J, leaving 8 bases unmatched. CDR1 is SGHTA, CDR2 FQGNSA, per germline. This CDR3 is CASTVGGTGGELFF. The CDR3 DNA reads as TGTGCCAGCACCGTCGGAGGGACAGGGGGGGAGCTGTTTTTT.